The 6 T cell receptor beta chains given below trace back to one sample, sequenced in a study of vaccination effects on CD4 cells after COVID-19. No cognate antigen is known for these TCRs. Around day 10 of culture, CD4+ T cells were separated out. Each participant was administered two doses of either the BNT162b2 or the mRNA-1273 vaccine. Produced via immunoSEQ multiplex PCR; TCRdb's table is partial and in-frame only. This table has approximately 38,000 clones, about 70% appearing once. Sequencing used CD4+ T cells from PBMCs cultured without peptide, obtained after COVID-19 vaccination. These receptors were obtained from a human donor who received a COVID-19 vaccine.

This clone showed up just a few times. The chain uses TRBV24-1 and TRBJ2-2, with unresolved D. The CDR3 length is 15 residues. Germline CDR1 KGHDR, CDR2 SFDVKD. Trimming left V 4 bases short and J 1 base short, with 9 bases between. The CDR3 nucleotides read TGTGCCACCAGTGAGCCGAGACAGAACACCGGGGAGCTGTTTTTT. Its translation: CATSEPRQNTGELFF.

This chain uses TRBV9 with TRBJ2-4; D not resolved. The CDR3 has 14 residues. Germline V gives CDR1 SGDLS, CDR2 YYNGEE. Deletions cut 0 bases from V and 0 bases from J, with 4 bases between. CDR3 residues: CASSVGVAKNIQYF. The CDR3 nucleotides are TGTGCCAGCAGCGTAGGAGTAGCCAAAAACATTCAGTACTTC.

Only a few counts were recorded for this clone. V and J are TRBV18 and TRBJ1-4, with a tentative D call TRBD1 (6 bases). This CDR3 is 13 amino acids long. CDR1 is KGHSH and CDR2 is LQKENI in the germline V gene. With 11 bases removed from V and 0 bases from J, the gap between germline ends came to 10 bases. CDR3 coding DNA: TGTGCCGGACAGAGAGCAACTAATGAAAAACTGTTTTTT. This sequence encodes CAGQRATNEKLFF.

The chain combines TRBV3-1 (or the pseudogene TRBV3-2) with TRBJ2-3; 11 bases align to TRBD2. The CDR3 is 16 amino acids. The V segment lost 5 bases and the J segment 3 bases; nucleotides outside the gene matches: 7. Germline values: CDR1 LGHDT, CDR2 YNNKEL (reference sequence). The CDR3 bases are TGTGCCAGCAGCGAACATAGCGGGGGGGAAACAGATACGCAGTATTTT. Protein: CASSEHSGGETDTQYF.

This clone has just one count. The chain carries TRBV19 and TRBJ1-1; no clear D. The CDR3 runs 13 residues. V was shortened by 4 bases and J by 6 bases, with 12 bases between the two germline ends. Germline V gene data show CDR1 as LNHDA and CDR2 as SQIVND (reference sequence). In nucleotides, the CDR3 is TGTGCCAGTAGTACCCCCGTAGTCGCTGAAGCTTTCTTT. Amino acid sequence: CASSTPVVAEAFF. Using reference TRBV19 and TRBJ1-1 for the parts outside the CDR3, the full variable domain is DGGITQSPKYLFRKEGQNVTLSCEQNLNHDAMYWYRQDPGQGLRLIYYSQIVNDFQKGDIAEGYSVSREKKESFPLTVTSAQKNPTAFYLCASSTPVVAEAFFGQGTRLTVV.

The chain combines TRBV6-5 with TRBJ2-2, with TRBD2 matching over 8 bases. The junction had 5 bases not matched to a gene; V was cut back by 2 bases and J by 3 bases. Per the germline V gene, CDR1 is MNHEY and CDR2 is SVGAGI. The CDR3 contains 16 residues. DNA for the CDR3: TGTGCCAGCAGTTACACGGGGGGGCTGGACACCGGGGAGCTGTTTTTT. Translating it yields CASSYTGGLDTGELFF.